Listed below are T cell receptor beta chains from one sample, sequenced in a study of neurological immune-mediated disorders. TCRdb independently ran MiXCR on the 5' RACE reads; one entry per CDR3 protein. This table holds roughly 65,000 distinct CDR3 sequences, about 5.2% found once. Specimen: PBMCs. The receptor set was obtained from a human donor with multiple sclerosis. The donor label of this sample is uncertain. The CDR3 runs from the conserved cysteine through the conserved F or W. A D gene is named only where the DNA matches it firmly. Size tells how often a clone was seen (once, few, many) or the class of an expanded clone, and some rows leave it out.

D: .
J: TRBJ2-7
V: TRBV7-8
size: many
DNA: TGTGCCAGCAGCTTAGAGTCGGAATTATCCTACGAGCAGTACTTC
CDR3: CASSLESELSYEQYF

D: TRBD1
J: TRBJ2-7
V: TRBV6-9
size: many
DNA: TGTGCCCTTAACAGGGGAAACGAGCAGTACTTC
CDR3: CALNRGNEQYF

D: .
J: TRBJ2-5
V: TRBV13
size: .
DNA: TGTGCCAGCAGCTCCGGCAGGTCGGAGACCCAGTACTTC
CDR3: CASSSGRSETQYF

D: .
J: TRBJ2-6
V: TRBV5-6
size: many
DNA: TGTGCCAGCAGCTTGGAGTTTAACTCTGGGGCCAACGTCCTGACTTTC
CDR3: CASSLEFNSGANVLTF

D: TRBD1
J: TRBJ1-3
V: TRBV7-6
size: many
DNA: TGTGCCAGCAGCTCCGACCCCGGGGACAGATACTCTGGAAACACCATATATTTT
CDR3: CASSSDPGDRYSGNTIYF

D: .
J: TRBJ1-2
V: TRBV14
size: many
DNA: TGTGCCAGCAGCCACCTCGGACAGCCTAACTATGGCTACACCTTC
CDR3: CASSHLGQPNYGYTF

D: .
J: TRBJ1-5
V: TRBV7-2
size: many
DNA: TGTGCCAGCAGCTTAGCGCCGCTTGGGGGGAATCAGCCCCAGCATTTT
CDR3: CASSLAPLGGNQPQHF

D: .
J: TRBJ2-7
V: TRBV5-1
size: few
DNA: TGCGCCAGCAGCTTGGCCCCGGGACCCTCCTACGAGCAGTACTTC
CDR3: CASSLAPGPSYEQYF

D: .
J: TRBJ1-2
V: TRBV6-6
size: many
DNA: TGTGCCAGCAGTGGCACAGAGGTCTATGGCTACACCTTC
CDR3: CASSGTEVYGYTF

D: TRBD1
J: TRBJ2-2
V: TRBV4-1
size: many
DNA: TGCGCCAGCAGCCAAGAAAGAGGACAGGGGAGCGGGGAGCTGTTTTTT
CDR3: CASSQERGQGSGELFF

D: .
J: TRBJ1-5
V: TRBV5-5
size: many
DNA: TGTGCCAGCAGCTTGGAAATGGTCGGATCGGGCCATTTT
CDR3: CASSLEMVGSGHF

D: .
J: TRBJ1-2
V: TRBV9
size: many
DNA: TGTGCCAGCAGCGTAGCGCCGGGAGCTAACTATGGCTACACCTTC
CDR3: CASSVAPGANYGYTF

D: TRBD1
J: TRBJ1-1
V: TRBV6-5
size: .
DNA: TGTGCCAGCAGATCGGGACAGGGGAAGGCTTTCTTT
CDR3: CASRSGQGKAFF

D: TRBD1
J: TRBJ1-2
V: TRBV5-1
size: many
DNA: TGCGCCAGCAGCTTGGGACCCGGGACAGGCTGGTATGGCTACACCTTC
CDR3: CASSLGPGTGWYGYTF

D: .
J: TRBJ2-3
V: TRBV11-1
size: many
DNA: TGTGCCAGCAGCGTGGGACCCGAGGTGGATACGCAGTATTTT
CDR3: CASSVGPEVDTQYF

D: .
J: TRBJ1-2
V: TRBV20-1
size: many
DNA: TGCAGTGCTAGAGATAAAGAGAACTATGGCTACACCTTC
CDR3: CSARDKENYGYTF

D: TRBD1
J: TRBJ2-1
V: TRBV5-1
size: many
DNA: TGCGCCAGCAGCTTCCGGGACAGGGCGTACAATGAGCAGTTCTTC
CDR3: CASSFRDRAYNEQFF

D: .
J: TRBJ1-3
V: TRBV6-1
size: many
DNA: TGTGCCAGCAGTGCCTCCCGACCGGGCTCTGGAAACACCATATATTTT
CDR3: CASSASRPGSGNTIYF

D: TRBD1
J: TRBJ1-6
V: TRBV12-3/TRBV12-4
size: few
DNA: TGTGCCAGCAGTTTGACAGGGAATAATTCACCCCTCCACTTT
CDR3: CASSLTGNNSPLHF

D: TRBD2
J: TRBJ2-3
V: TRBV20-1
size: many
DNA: TGCAGTGGGGTGCGGGGGGGGACCACAGATACGCAGTATTTT
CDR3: CSGVRGGTTDTQYF

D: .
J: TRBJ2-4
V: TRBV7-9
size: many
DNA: TGTGCCTCGGGCCGCGGTGAGATAGAGGGCAAAAACATTCAGTACTTC
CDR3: CASGRGEIEGKNIQYF

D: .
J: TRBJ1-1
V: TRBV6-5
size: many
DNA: TGTGCCAGCAGGGACAGAACATCCACTGAAGCTTTCTTT
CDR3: CASRDRTSTEAFF

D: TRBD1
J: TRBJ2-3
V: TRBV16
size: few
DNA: TGTGCCAGCAGCCAGTCACTTCAACAGGGGATCCGCACAGATACGCAGTATTTT
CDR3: CASSQSLQQGIRTDTQYF

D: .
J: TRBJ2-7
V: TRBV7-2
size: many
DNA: TGTGCCAGCAGCTCTGCTTTGCCGGCCTACGAGCAGTACTTC
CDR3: CASSSALPAYEQYF

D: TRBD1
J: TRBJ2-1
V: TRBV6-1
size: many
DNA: TGTGCCAGCAGTGAAATTCCGGGACAGGGGATTACGCAGTTCTTC
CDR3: CASSEIPGQGITQFF

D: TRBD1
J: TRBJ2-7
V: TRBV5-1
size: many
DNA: TGCGCCAGCAGCCCTCGGACAGGGGCGACCTACGAGCAGTACTTC
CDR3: CASSPRTGATYEQYF

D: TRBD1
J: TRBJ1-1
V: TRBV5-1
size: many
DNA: TGCGCCAGCAGCTTGACAGGGGGAGTGACTGAAGCTTTCTTT
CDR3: CASSLTGGVTEAFF

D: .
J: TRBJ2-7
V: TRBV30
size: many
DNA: TGTGCCTGGATCTCTCCTCTTCGGGGTAACGAGCAGTACTTC
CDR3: CAWISPLRGNEQYF

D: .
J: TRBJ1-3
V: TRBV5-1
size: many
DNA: TGCGCCAGCAGCTTGTGGGGTTCTGAAAACACCATATATTTT
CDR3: CASSLWGSENTIYF

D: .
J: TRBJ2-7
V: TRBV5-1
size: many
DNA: TGCGCCAGCAGCTTGGATTACTCACAGGGCTACGAGCAGTACTTC
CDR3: CASSLDYSQGYEQYF

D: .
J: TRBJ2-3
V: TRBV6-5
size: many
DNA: TGTGCCAGCAGCCGGAGCGGTGTGGGCACAGATACGCAGTATTTT
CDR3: CASSRSGVGTDTQYF

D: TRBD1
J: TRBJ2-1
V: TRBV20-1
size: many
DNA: TGCAGTGTGGGTAAAACAGGGGTCTCCTACAATGAGCAGTTCTTC
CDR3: CSVGKTGVSYNEQFF

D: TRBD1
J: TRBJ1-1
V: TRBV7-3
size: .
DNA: TGTGCCAGCAACCGACAGGGGAACACTGAAGCTTTCTTT
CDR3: CASNRQGNTEAFF

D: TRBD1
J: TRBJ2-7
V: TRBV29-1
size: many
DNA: TGCAGCGTCTACGGACAGGGAGACCCCTACGAGCAGTACTTC
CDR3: CSVYGQGDPYEQYF

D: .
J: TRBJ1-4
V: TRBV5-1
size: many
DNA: TGCGCCAGCAGCTCCAGTAATGAAAAACTGTTTTTT
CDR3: CASSSSNEKLFF